One and the same sample provided the 23 T cell receptor beta chains below, sequenced in a study of blood T cell repertoires in COVID-19. Sequencing used immunoSEQ multiplex PCR; TCRdb keeps in-frame clones, though not all of them. The table shows approximately 300,000 clones, with roughly 90% occurring only once. The sample comprised PBMCs or T cells enriched from blood (not recorded which). The receptors derive from a woman aged 25 to 39 who had recovered from COVID-19.

V and J are TRBV6-5 and TRBJ2-1; no reliable D call. CDR1 is MNHEY, CDR2 SVGAGI, per germline. This CDR3 has 14 residues. V lost 6 bases and J lost 2, with 11 bases in between. The CDR3 bases are TGTGCCAGCAGGCCTCTAGGCCCCTACAATGAGCAGTTCTTC. The encoded protein is CASRPLGPYNEQFF.

The chain links TRBV3-1 (or the pseudogene TRBV3-2) to TRBJ1-5, with 10 bases aligning to TRBD1. The length of the CDR3 is 14 residues. Germline lookup yields CDR1 LGHDT and CDR2 YNNKEL (reference sequence). The V gene end was trimmed by 6 bases and the J gene end by 6 bases; junction bases not matched to a gene: 5. CDR3 protein: CASSPTGGGQPQHF. The DNA for the CDR3 is TGTGCCAGCAGTCCGACAGGGGGCGGTCAGCCCCAGCATTTT.

The chain joins TRBV20-1 to TRBJ2-7; TRBD2 agrees at 11 bases. With 3 bases clipped from V and 6 bases from J, the junction kept 4 bases outside the gene matches. Germline-derived CDR1 and CDR2 are DFQATT and SNEGSKA (reference sequence). The CDR3 runs to 13 residues. Here the CDR3 reads CSASSGRAFEQYF. The CDR3, as DNA: TGCAGTGCTAGTAGCGGGAGGGCCTTCGAGCAGTACTTC.

This chain connects TRBV27 to TRBJ2-5; tentative D call: TRBD1 (6 bases). The CDR3 spans 16 residues. The V end was cut by 5 bases, the J end by 6 bases, with 22 bases between. Germline values: CDR1 MNHEY, CDR2 SMNVEV (reference sequence). The CDR3 DNA follows: TGTGCCAGCAGTCCACACGAGGACAGAGAGGTAAAGACCCAGTACTTC. It specifies CASSPHEDREVKTQYF.

The chain combines TRBV19 with TRBJ2-3; TRBD1 aligns across 7 bases. The germline gives CDR1 LNHDA, CDR2 SQIVND (reference sequence). V trimming: 4 bases; J trimming: 1 base; junction bases outside the gene matches: 5. The CDR3 sequence is 15 residues long. CDR3 bases: TGTGCCAGTAGTACCCCCGGGACAGGCACAGATACGCAGTATTTT. This encodes CASSTPGTGTDTQYF. The full variable domain, completed using reference TRBV19 and TRBJ2-3, is DGGITQSPKYLFRKEGQNVTLSCEQNLNHDAMYWYRQDPGQGLRLIYYSQIVNDFQKGDIAEGYSVSREKKESFPLTVTSAQKNPTAFYLCASSTPGTGTDTQYFGPGTRLTVL.

CDR3 in DNA: TGTGCCAGCAGTTTAGGGGGGGATATTGAAAAACTGTTTTTT. Its protein product is CASSLGGDIEKLFF. The chain recombines TRBV28 with TRBJ1-4; possibly TRBD1 for D (5 bases). Germline CDR1 and CDR2: MDHEN and SYDVKM. V was trimmed by 2 bases and J by 7 bases, leaving 11 bases between them. This CDR3 comprises 14 residues.

This clone was picked up one time. V usage is TRBV2 and J usage is TRBJ2-2; the match to TRBD2 covers 10 bases. The J segment lost 0 bases and the V segment lost 2 bases, leaving 3 bases of the junction unmatched. Germline CDR1 reads SNHLY; CDR2 reads FYNNEI. The CDR3 runs 17 residues. In nucleotides, the CDR3 is TGTGCCAGCAGTGAAAGGACTAGCGGCACGAACACCGGGGAGCTGTTTTTT. The encoded protein is CASSERTSGTNTGELFF.

The chain recombines TRBV5-8 with TRBJ2-7, with a possible D match to TRBD2 (5 bases). This CDR3 is built from 15 residues. Germline values: CDR1 SGHTS, CDR2 YDEGEE. V was trimmed by 2 bases and J by 6 bases, leaving 18 bases between them. The DNA of the CDR3 is TGTGCCAGCAGCTTAGTGGGCCTCGGCGAGGGCGAGCAGTACTTC. It translates to CASSLVGLGEGEQYF.

This clone was picked up one time. The chain is built from TRBV29-1 and TRBJ1-2, with 7 bases fitting TRBD1. The CDR3 consists of 11 residues. Germline V gene data show CDR1 as SQVTM and CDR2 as ANQGSEA. V was pared by 7 bases and J by 4 bases, with 3 bases of the junction left unmatched. The CDR3 bases are TGCAGCGATGGGACAGTCTATGGCTACACCTTC. Protein product: CSDGTVYGYTF.

This sequence joins TRBV2 and TRBJ1-2; no definite D call. The CDR3 has 15 residues. Germline V gives CDR1 SNHLY, CDR2 FYNNEI. V lost 0 bases and J 2 bases, leaving 10 bases between the germline ends. In DNA form, the CDR3 reads TGTGCCAGCAGTGAAGCGCTGTCCGGGAACTATGGCTACACCTTC. This sequence encodes CASSEALSGNYGYTF.

V gene TRBV6-5 combines with J gene TRBJ2-7, with 7 nucleotides matching TRBD1. This CDR3 contains 13 residues. V lost 7 bases to trimming and J lost 4 bases; unmatched junction nucleotides: 7. Per germline, CDR1 MNHEY and CDR2 SVGAGI. CDR3 sequence reads: CASTDRVRYEQYF. CDR3 nucleotides: TGTGCCAGCACCGACAGGGTAAGGTACGAGCAGTACTTC.

The CDR3 sequence is CASSLVGGQDGYTF. CDR3 DNA sequence: TGTGCCAGCAGCTTAGTGGGGGGACAGGATGGCTACACCTTC. The chain carries TRBV7-9 and TRBJ1-2, with 8 positions matching TRBD1. Germline assignment: CDR1 SEHNR and CDR2 FQNEAQ (reference sequence). CDR3 size: 14 residues. Unmatched junction bases numbered 4, after V lost 1 base and J lost 6 bases.

This clone occurred once. The chain has TRBV5-4 and TRBJ2-1; 7 nucleotides align to TRBD2. J was trimmed by 6 bases and V by 4 bases; bases with no gene match: 4. This CDR3 has 13 residues. CDR1 and CDR2 (germline): SGHNT, YYREEE (reference sequence). This CDR3 reads CASSPGGFNEQFF. The CDR3, as DNA: TGTGCCAGCAGCCCGGGAGGTTTCAATGAGCAGTTCTTC.

The chain combines TRBV18 with TRBJ2-6; 9 bases line up with TRBD1. Trimming took 8 bases from V and 0 from J; bases not matched to a gene: 8. This CDR3 contains 17 residues. Germline V gene lookup returns CDR1 KGHSH and CDR2 LQKENI. The CDR3, as DNA: TGTGCCAGCCATACAGGGGGCCGGGTCTCTGGGGCCAACGTCCTGACTTTC. This codes for CASHTGGRVSGANVLTF.

The chain has TRBV5-6 and TRBJ1-2; 7 bases agree with TRBD1. Germline V lookup: CDR1 SGHDT, CDR2 YYEEEE. Losses at the gene ends were 1 base for V and 8 bases for J; bases not matched to a gene: 11. The CDR3 sequence is 15 residues long. DNA of the CDR3: TGTGCCAGCAGCTTGAATTTCGGGACAGCGGAAGGCTACACCTTC. This translates into CASSLNFGTAEGYTF.

This rearrangement joins TRBV6-5 to TRBJ1-4; 7 bases match TRBD1. Germline assignment: CDR1 MNHEY and CDR2 SVGAGI. The CDR3 is 14 amino acids. After removal of 8 bases from V and 1 base from J, the junction contained 4 bases not matched to a gene. CDR3 sequence: CASGQVVTNEKLFF. The CDR3 DNA sequence: TGTGCCAGCGGACAGGTGGTAACTAATGAAAAACTGTTTTTT.

This chain joins TRBV7-9 and TRBJ2-3, with TRBD1 identical over 10 bases. Germline V gene data show CDR1 as SEHNR and CDR2 as FQNEAQ (reference sequence). The junction had 0 bases not matched to a gene; V was cut back by 3 bases and J by 0 bases. The CDR3 sequence is 15 residues long. CDR3 protein: CASSLGQGSTDTQYF. The CDR3 nucleotides are TGTGCCAGCAGCTTGGGACAGGGGAGCACAGATACGCAGTATTTT.

This chain uses TRBV5-4 with TRBJ2-1; D call uncertain. CDR1 is SGHNT and CDR2 is YYREEE in the germline V gene (reference sequence). V was pared by 1 base and J by 3 bases, with 11 bases between. The CDR3 is made up of 15 amino acids. The CDR3 nucleotides read TGTGCCAGCAGCTTGACTTATTCTAGCTACAATGAGCAGTTCTTC. This sequence encodes CASSLTYSSYNEQFF.

This chain joins TRBV2 and TRBJ2-2; 11 positions match TRBD1. The length of the CDR3 is 22 residues. V shed 0 bases and J 6 bases; nucleotides not matched to a gene: 21. Germline CDR1 SNHLY, CDR2 FYNNEI. The CDR3 spells CASSEALRRTGGWSYKAGELFF. The CDR3 nucleotides are TGTGCCAGCAGTGAAGCACTTCGACGGACAGGGGGCTGGTCCTACAAGGCCGGGGAGCTGTTTTTT.

This sequence joins TRBV19 and TRBJ1-1; TRBD1 is a possible D gene (5 bases). Trimming pared 6 bases from V and 0 bases from J, leaving 11 bases between. The CDR3 spans 14 residues. Germline assignment: CDR1 LNHDA and CDR2 SQIVND (reference sequence). CDR3 protein: CASRIDRVNTEAFF. The CDR3 nucleotides read TGTGCCAGTAGAATCGACAGAGTGAACACTGAAGCTTTCTTT.

This chain links TRBV6-1 with TRBJ2-2, with a possible D match to TRBD2 (5 bases). Germline V gene sequence: CDR1 MNHNS, CDR2 SASEGT. The CDR3 is made up of 16 amino acids. V was shortened by 2 bases and J by 3 bases, with 13 bases between the two germline ends. This chain's CDR3 is CASSEFRAGDTGELFF. CDR3 DNA sequence: TGTGCCAGCAGTGAATTTAGGGCCGGGGACACCGGGGAGCTGTTTTTT.

The V gene is TRBV6-5, the J gene TRBJ1-2, with a possible D match to TRBD1 (5 bases). This CDR3 is 15 amino acids long. Trimming removed 7 bases at V and 0 bases at J, with 15 bases between. Germline CDR1 MNHEY, CDR2 SVGAGI. The CDR3 region is CASTTQGNANYGYTF. The DNA for the CDR3 is TGTGCCAGCACGACGCAGGGTAACGCTAACTATGGCTACACCTTC.

The chain joins TRBV11-3 to TRBJ2-5; tentatively, D is TRBD1 (6 bases). The V end was cut by 6 bases, the J end by 7 bases, with 12 bases between. Germline values: CDR1 SGHNT, CDR2 YENEEA. The CDR3 is 12 residues long. DNA of the CDR3: TGTGCCAGCAGTTTCGACAGGTGGACCCAGTACTTC. It yields the protein CASSFDRWTQYF.